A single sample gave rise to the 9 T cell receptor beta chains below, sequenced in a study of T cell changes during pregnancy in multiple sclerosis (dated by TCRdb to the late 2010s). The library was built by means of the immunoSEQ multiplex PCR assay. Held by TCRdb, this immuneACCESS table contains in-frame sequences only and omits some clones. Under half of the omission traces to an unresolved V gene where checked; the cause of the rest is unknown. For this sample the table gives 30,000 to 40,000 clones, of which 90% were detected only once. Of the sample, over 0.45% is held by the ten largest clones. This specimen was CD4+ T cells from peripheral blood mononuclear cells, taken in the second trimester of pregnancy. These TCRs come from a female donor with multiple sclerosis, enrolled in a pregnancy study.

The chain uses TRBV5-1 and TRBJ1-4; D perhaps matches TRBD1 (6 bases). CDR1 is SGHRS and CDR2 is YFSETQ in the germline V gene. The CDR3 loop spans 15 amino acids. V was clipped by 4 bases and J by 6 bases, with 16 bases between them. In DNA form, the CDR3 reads TGCGCCAGCAGCGGAGGGAGGGGGGCTGATGAAAAACTGTTTTTT. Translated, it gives CASSGGRGADEKLFF.

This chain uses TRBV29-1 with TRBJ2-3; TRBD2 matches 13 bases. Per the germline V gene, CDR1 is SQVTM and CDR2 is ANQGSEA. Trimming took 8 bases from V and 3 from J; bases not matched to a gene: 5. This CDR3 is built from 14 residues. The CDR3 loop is CSFTSGRATDTQYF. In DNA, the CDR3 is TGCAGCTTTACTAGCGGGAGGGCGACAGATACGCAGTATTTT.

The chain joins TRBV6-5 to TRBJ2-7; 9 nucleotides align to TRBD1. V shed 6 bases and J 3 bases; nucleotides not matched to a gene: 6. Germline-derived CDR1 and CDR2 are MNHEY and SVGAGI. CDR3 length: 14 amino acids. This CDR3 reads CASRPTGGNYEQYF. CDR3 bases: TGTGCCAGCAGGCCGACAGGGGGAAACTACGAGCAGTACTTC.

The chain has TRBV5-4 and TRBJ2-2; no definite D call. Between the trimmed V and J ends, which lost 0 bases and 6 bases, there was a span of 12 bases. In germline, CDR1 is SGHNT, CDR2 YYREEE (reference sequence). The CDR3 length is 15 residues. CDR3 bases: TGTGCCAGCAGCTTGGAACCGGAGAGCGCCGGGGAGCTGTTTTTT. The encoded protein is CASSLEPESAGELFF.

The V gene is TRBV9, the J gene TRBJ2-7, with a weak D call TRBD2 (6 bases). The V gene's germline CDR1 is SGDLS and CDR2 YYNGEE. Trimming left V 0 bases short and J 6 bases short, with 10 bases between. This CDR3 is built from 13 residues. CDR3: CASSVAGSGEQYF. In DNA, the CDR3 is TGTGCCAGCAGCGTAGCCGGGAGTGGCGAGCAGTACTTC.

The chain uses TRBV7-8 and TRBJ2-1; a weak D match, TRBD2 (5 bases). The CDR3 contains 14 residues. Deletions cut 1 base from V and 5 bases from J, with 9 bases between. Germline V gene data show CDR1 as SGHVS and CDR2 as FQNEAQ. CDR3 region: CASSLGRSHNEQFF. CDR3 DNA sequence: TGTGCCAGCAGCTTAGGGAGGTCTCACAATGAGCAGTTCTTC. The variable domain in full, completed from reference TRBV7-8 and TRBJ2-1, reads GAGVSQSPRYKVAKRGQDVALRCDPISGHVSLFWYQQALGQGPEFLTYFQNEAQLDKSGLPSDRFFAERPEGSVSTLKIQRTQQEDSAVYLCASSLGRSHNEQFFGPGTRLTVL.

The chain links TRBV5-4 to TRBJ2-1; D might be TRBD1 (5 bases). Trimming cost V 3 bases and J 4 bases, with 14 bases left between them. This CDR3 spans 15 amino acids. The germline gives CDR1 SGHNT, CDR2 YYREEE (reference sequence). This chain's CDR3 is CASSSTTDFYNEQFF. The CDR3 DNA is TGTGCCAGCAGCTCAACGACAGACTTTTACAATGAGCAGTTCTTC.

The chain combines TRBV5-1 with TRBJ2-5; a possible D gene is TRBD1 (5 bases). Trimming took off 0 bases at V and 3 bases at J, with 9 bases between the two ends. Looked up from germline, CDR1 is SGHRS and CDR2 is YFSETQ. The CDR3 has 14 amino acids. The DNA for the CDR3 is TGCGCCAGCAGCTTGGTAACAGGAGAAGAGACCCAGTACTTC. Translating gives CASSLVTGEETQYF. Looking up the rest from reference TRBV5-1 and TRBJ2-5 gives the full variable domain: KAGVTQTPRYLIKTRGQQVTLSCSPISGHRSVSWYQQTPGQGLQFLFEYFSETQRNKGNFPGRFSGRQFSNSRSEMNVSTLELGDSALYLCASSLVTGEETQYFGPGTRLLVL.

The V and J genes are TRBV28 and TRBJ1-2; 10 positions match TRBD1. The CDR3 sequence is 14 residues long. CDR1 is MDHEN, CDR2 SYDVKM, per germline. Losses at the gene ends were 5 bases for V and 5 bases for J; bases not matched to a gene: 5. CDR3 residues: CASSLGTGAYGYTF. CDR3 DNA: TGTGCCAGCAGTCTGGGGACAGGGGCTTATGGCTACACCTTC.